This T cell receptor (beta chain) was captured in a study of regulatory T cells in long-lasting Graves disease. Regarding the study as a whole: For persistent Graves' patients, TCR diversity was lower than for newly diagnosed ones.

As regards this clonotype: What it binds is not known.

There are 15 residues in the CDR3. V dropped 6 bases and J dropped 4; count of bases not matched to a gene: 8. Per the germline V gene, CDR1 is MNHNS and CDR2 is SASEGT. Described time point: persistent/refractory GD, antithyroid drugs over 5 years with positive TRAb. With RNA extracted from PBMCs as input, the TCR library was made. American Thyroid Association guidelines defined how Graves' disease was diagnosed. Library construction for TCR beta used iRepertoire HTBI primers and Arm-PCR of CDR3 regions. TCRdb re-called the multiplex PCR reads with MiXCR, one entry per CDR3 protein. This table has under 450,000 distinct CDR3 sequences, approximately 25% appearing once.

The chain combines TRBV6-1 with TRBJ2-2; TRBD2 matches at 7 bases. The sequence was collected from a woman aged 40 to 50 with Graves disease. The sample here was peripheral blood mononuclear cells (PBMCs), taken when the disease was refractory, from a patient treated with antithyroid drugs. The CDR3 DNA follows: TGTGCCAGCAGCCGCGGGAGTAAGGGCACCGGGGAGCTGTTTTTT. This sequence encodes CASSRGSKGTGELFF.